Detailed here is one TCR beta chain. This clone's antigen is unknown. Per-nucleotide qualities are absent, and no much larger clonotype sits a single base away. This entry is derived from a study of graft-versus-host responses after intestinal transplantation (dated by TCRdb to 2020 to 2023). At the level of the whole study: Multivisceral, liver-intestinal, or isolated intestinal transplants were received by the recipients. Anti-thymocyte globulin induction was given to all recipients, followed by maintenance tacrolimus and steroids for 2 to 3 years. After intestinal transplantation, graft-versus-host and host-versus-graft alloreactive T cell clones in the graft, circulation and bone marrow were tracked using bulk TCR-beta CDR3 sequencing. To identify alloreactive clones, pre-transplant mixed lymphocyte reaction products were sequenced and then compared with unstimulated pre-transplant donor and recipient T cells. The cohort enrolled about two dozen intestinal transplant recipients, one of whom was a retransplant, and a few patients without pretransplant specimens were excluded. Donor T cell macrochimerism was defined as a peak of at least 4% donor T cells among recipient peripheral blood mononuclear cells. Rather than being sequenced by the commercial service, samples from three later patients were sequenced in-house on an Illumina MiSeq and processed with MiXCR.

Reading the label with the study, this specimen's time point is: cells obtained before transplantation from donor or recipient. CD3+CD4+ and CD3+CD8+ populations were FACS-sorted from unstimulated pre-transplant donor and recipient cells taken from spleen or lymph nodes. To prepare the library, the immunoSEQ multiplex PCR assay was applied. For most patients, genomic DNA was isolated with the Qiagen DNeasy Blood and Tissue Kit and sent frozen to Adaptive Biotechnologies for TCR sequencing. For most patients, genomic DNA was subjected to high-throughput TCR-beta CDR3 sequencing by Adaptive Biotechnologies. As for the original processing: Adaptive's ImmunoSEQ software supplied the TCR sequencing data for 15 to 20 patients, while MiXCR and VDJtools were used to process a few other patients. To correct CD4 versus CD8 sorting errors, sequences present in both subsets at a frequency ratio below 5:1 were removed. CDR3 nucleotide sequences shared between donor and recipient were removed because their origin could not be assigned. To be classed as alloreactive, a clone needed at least 2-fold expansion over unstimulated cells and a minimum CFSE-low frequency of 0.002% (template counts) or 0.001% (read counts). A clone was considered mappable if detected in the sequenced pre-transplant spleen, lymph node, or MLR CFSE-low populations of the donor or recipient. Cumulative frequency of alloreactive clones was calculated as a percentage of all sequences weighted by copy number. The table comes from immuneACCESS by way of TCRdb, which keeps in-frame sequences with V and J called. Part of the clones is missing from these tables; in studies checked, under half for an unresolved V gene and the rest for unknown reasons. That table supplies the V and J calls and clone size; D and trimming were determined from the DNA. The sample table holds 130,000 to 150,000 clones, of which 80% to 95% were seen once. Of the sample, 0.19% is held by the ten largest clones.

The investigation overall reported the following: GvH clones were found in recipient bone marrow, and some of the GvH clones appeared earlier in ileal mucosa or blood, which is consistent with an intestinal mucosal origin. The conclusions were limited by the relatively low number and heterogeneity of the intestinal transplant patients. Patients with donor T cell macrochimerism had high GvH to HvG T cell clonal ratios in their allografts. Early after transplant, peak levels of circulating GvH clones were found to be associated with declines in HvG clones.

The TCR was taken from a human donor who received an intestinal transplant. The input for sequencing was unstimulated CD4+ T cells sorted from spleen or lymph node cells, taken before intestinal transplant.

CDR3 sequence: CASSLGKGTSAVNEQFF. The DNA sequence is as follows: TGTGCCAGCAGCTTAGGTAAAGGGACTAGCGCGGTCAATGAGCAGTTCTTC. This chain joins TRBV11-2 to TRBJ2-1, and 10 junction bases match TRBD2. Germline trimming amounts to 1 base on V and 6 bases on J, with 9 as the count of junction bases outside the gene matches. CDR1 and CDR2, looked up from the germline V gene, are SGHAT and FQNNGV. The CDR3 goes from the cysteine to the phenylalanine over 17 residues. This entry keeps only the CDR3 DNA: 51 bases, framed from base 1.